These T cell receptor beta chains were read from a single sample in a study of regulatory T cells in long-lasting Graves disease. TCRdb re-called the multiplex PCR reads through MiXCR, storing one row per CDR3 protein. The sample has a few hundred thousand distinct CDR3 sequences, roughly 19% seen once. This same sample was also taken into another study, of T cells in Graves' hyperthyroidism and ophthalmopathy.

The sample here was peripheral blood mononuclear cells (PBMCs), taken at new diagnosis, from a patient treated with antithyroid drugs. The receptor set was obtained from a woman aged 25 to 39 with Graves disease. The CDR3 runs from the conserved cysteine through the conserved F or W. D genes are given only for firm matches. For some rows the clone size is stated as once, few or many, or as a class when expanded; others skip it.

cdr3_length clone_size j_call d_call v_call cdr3_nt cdr3_aa
15 many TRBJ1-6 TRBD1 TRBV18 TGTGCCAGCTCACCAGAGGGGGCCTACAATTCACCCCTCCACTTT CASSPEGAYNSPLHF
18 many TRBJ2-3 TRBD2 TRBV27 TGTGCCAGCAGTTTATCCCTCGGACTAGCGGCAAGCACAGATACGCAGTATTTT CASSLSLGLAASTDTQYF
13 many TRBJ2-3 . TRBV6-1 TGTGCCAGCAGTGAAGTTGGGACAGATACGCAGTATTTT CASSEVGTDTQYF
15 . TRBJ2-7 TRBD2 TRBV28 TGTGCCAGCAGTCATCACGTAGCGGGAGAAACCGAGCAGTACTTC CASSHHVAGETEQYF
16 many TRBJ1-2 . TRBV7-9 TGTGCCAGCAGCTTAGCTATCGTTGACAGCTCCTATGGCTACACCTTC CASSLAIVDSSYGYTF
13 many TRBJ1-6 TRBD1 TRBV30 TGTGCCTGGACACGGACAGGCGGTCCACCCCTCCACTTT CAWTRTGGPPLHF
15 many TRBJ2-5 TRBD2 TRBV7-9 TGTGCCAGCAGCTTTGCTAGCGGGAGAAGGGAGACCCAGTACTTC CASSFASGRRETQYF
18 . TRBJ2-2 . TRBV28 TGTGCCAGCAGCCCTCCTTCCGGGACATATGTGAACACCGGGGAGCTGTTTTTT CASSPPSGTYVNTGELFF
15 many TRBJ1-2 . TRBV7-9 TGTGCCAGCAGCTTAGTATCGGGGGGCGCCGATGGCTACACCTTC CASSLVSGGADGYTF
15 many TRBJ1-1 TRBD1 TRBV3-1 TGTGCCAGCAGCCGCGGACAGGTCATGAACACTGAAGCTTTCTTT CASSRGQVMNTEAFF
13 . TRBJ1-4 TRBD1 TRBV28 TGTGCCAGCAGGCAGGTCCTCAGGGGGAAACTGTTTTTT CASRQVLRGKLFF
18 many TRBJ2-1 TRBD2 TRBV18 TGTGCCAGCTCACGTGGACTAGCGGGCCTTACCTCCTACAATGAGCAGTTCTTC CASSRGLAGLTSYNEQFF
17 . TRBJ1-2 TRBD1 TRBV4-1 TGCGCCAGCAGCCAACCTACAGGGGTGCCGCTGTCAAATGGCTACACCTTC CASSQPTGVPLSNGYTF
12 many TRBJ1-2 . TRBV9 TGTGCCAGCAGCGTAATCGGGGGGGGCTACACCTTC CASSVIGGGYTF
15 many TRBJ1-5 . TRBV28 TGTGCCAGCAGTTTAGCACAGGTTCTCAATCAGCCCCAGCATTTT CASSLAQVLNQPQHF
13 many TRBJ1-2 . TRBV19 TGTGCCAGTAGTAACGTGGACAAGGAGGGCTACACCTTC CASSNVDKEGYTF
14 few TRBJ2-7 . TRBV12-3/TRBV12-4 TGTGCCAGCAGTTCTGACACCTCGCCCTACGAGCAATACTTC CASSSDTSPYEQYF
14 . TRBJ1-1 TRBD1 TRBV12-3/TRBV12-4 TGTGCCAGCAGGACCGGGACAGGGGCCGCTGAAGCTTTCTTT CASRTGTGAAEAFF
15 many TRBJ2-5 . TRBV7-8 TGTGCCAGCAGCCCTGGGGTGACACTCCAAGAGACCCAGTACTTC CASSPGVTLQETQYF
13 . TRBJ1-6 . TRBV7-2 TGTGCCAGCATGGGGCAGGGTCTTTCACCCCTCCACTTT CASMGQGLSPLHF
13 few TRBJ2-5 . TRBV6-1 TGTGCCAGCAGTCCCCGGGAACAAGAGACCCAGTACTTC CASSPREQETQYF
16 few TRBJ2-2 . TRBV27 TGTGCCAGCAGTTTAAAGGCGAAGTCGCTCACCGGGGAGCTGTTTTTT CASSLKAKSLTGELFF
13 . TRBJ1-6 TRBD1 TRBV7-9 TGTGCCTGCCAAGGACAGGGTAATTCACCCCTCCACTTT CACQGQGNSPLHF
14 many TRBJ1-6 . TRBV30 TGTGCCTGGAGTGTAGGTGAACATAATTCACCCCTCCACTTT CAWSVGEHNSPLHF
16 many TRBJ1-2 . TRBV30 TGTGCCTGGAGTGTACCCTCGGGGGCGCTTAGCTATGGCTACACCTTC CAWSVPSGALSYGYTF
15 many TRBJ1-2 . TRBV14 TGTGCCAGCAGCCACGGGGCTTTGAGGGACTATGGCTACACCTTC CASSHGALRDYGYTF
18 many TRBJ2-4 . TRBV11-2 TGTGCCAGCAGTCGTCAGACTGGGGGTGCCGAGTTTGGAAACATTCAGTACTTC CASSRQTGGAEFGNIQYF
14 many TRBJ2-2 TRBD1 TRBV5-1 TGCGCCAGCAGCTGGACAGGGGACACCGGGGAGCTGTTTTTT CASSWTGDTGELFF
13 many TRBJ2-2 . TRBV29-1 TGCAGCGTTGAAGAGATCCGAGGCGGGGAGCTGTTTTTT CSVEEIRGGELFF
15 many TRBJ2-3 TRBD2 TRBV9 TGTGCCAGCAGCCTTAGCGGGGCTAGCACAGATACGCAGTATTTT CASSLSGASTDTQYF
14 . TRBJ1-2 . TRBV9 TGTGCCAGCAGCCCGGTTTCTTCTAACTATGGCTACACCTTC CASSPVSSNYGYTF
14 many TRBJ2-7 . TRBV20-1 TGCAGTGCCCGCCTTTTGGGGGCACCTAACGAGCAGTACTTC CSARLLGAPNEQYF
14 few TRBJ1-2 . TRBV20-1 TGCAGTGCTCCAACCCCGCCAGCTAACTATGGCTACACCTTC CSAPTPPANYGYTF
17 few TRBJ1-3 . TRBV19 TGTGCCAGTACCCCGACAGAGAGCCCAAGCTCTGGAAACACCATATATTTT CASTPTESPSSGNTIYF
13 many TRBJ2-1 . TRBV27 TGTGCCAGCAGTTCCGGATTTCACAATGAGCAGTTCTTC CASSSGFHNEQFF
14 many TRBJ2-5 . TRBV30 TGTGCCTGGGCCACATGGGGTATCCAAGAGACCCAGTACTTC CAWATWGIQETQYF
14 many TRBJ1-6 . TRBV5-1 TGCGCCAGCAGCTTCGGGCAGGATGCTTCACCCCTCCACTTT CASSFGQDASPLHF
16 many TRBJ1-2 TRBD1 TRBV15 TGTGCCACCAGCAGCCCCCCCGGGACAGGGTCGGATGGCTACACCTTC CATSSPPGTGSDGYTF
16 many TRBJ1-6 . TRBV5-8 TGTGCCAGCAGCTTCAAAGGCGGGGGGCTTACTTCACCCCTCCACTTT CASSFKGGGLTSPLHF
13 few TRBJ2-7 . TRBV20-1 TGCAGTGCTAGACAGCTAATCTCCTACGAGCAGTACTTC CSARQLISYEQYF
17 many TRBJ1-5 TRBD1 TRBV28 TGTGCCAGCAGTTTATCCCTGAGGACAGGGGGAGTTCAGCCCCAGCATTTT CASSLSLRTGGVQPQHF
14 many TRBJ1-1 TRBD1 TRBV19 TGTGCCAGTAACCAGGGGGCCGGGAACACTGAAGCTTTCTTT CASNQGAGNTEAFF
14 many TRBJ1-2 . TRBV11-2 TGTGCCAGCAGCCCGGTACGACCTGAAGATGGCTACACCTTC CASSPVRPEDGYTF
16 many TRBJ2-3 TRBD2 TRBV19 TGTGCCAGTAGGTCTCCCCTCGTAGCGGGTACAGATACGCAGTATTTT CASRSPLVAGTDTQYF
16 . TRBJ1-3 . TRBV11-2 TGTGCCAGCAGCTCCGTACAGGGAGGGTTGGGAAACACCATATATTTT CASSSVQGGLGNTIYF
17 many TRBJ1-5 TRBD1 TRBV7-4 TGTGCCAGCTTCCATTGTCGGGACAGGGGGCGCATCCAGCCCCAGCATTTT CASFHCRDRGRIQPQHF
15 many TRBJ2-3 TRBD2 TRBV2 TGTGCCAGCAGTGAAGAAGCGGGGAGCACAGATACGCAGTATTTT CASSEEAGSTDTQYF